The 6 T cell receptor beta chains reported below all come from one sample, sequenced in a study of T cells in Graves' hyperthyroidism and ophthalmopathy (dated by TCRdb to the late 2010s). The library came from multiplex PCR. The listed sequencing device is Illumina HiSeq 2000. The TCR beta CDR3 regions were amplified from RNA transcripts. A first-round RT-PCR of the TCR CDR3 used the HTBI primer set with the Qiagen OneStep RT-PCR kit. Through fastp at Q25 and MiXCR, TCRdb rebuilt clones from the public reads, retaining in-frame beta chains. Rows with one shared CDR3 protein collapse into an entry with the most common genes and DNA. In all, the sample holds about 720,000 distinct CDR3 sequences, and roughly 20% of those were seen once. 16% of the sample goes to the ten largest clones. Sequencing was performed on blood. Receptors originate from a woman aged 45-60 years with Graves' hyperthyroidism that later progressed to Graves' ophthalmopathy.

V gene TRBV6-1 combines with J gene TRBJ1-2; maybe TRBD1 (6 bases). Trimming shortened V by 7 bases and J by 4 bases, and 16 bases separated the two germline ends. The CDR3 spans 14 residues. Germline V gene data show CDR1 as MNHNS and CDR2 as SASEGT. CDR3 sequence reads: CASTEGGVRYGYTF. CDR3 sequence (DNA): TGTGCCAGCACGGAGGGGGGGGTCCGCTATGGCTACACCTTC.

The sample holds a few counts of this clonotype. The chain combines TRBV27 with TRBJ2-7, with D possibly matching TRBD2 (6 bases). The V end was cut by 6 bases, the J end by 7 bases, with 16 bases between. Germline CDR1 reads MNHEY; CDR2 reads SMNVEV (reference sequence). The CDR3 extends over 13 amino acids. In DNA form, the CDR3 reads TGTGCCAGCAGCCTTGGCGGAGGGTGGGAGCAGTACTTC. It translates to CASSLGGGWEQYF.

This clonotype was picked up many times. The gene calls are TRBV30 and TRBJ2-5, with 8 bases that match TRBD2. This CDR3 spans 12 amino acids. Trimming cost V 4 bases and J 9 bases; bases outside gene matches: 7. The germline V gene encodes CDR1 GTSNPN and CDR2 SVGIG (reference sequence). CDR3 protein: CAWNSGGFAQYF. As DNA, the CDR3 is TGTGCCTGGAACTCGGGGGGGTTTGCCCAGTACTTC.

This clonotype came up a few times. J is TRBJ2-1 and V is TRBV7-2, with 9 bases identical to TRBD2. J lost 9 bases, V lost 3 bases, and 9 bases had no gene match. Germline assignment: CDR1 SGHTA and CDR2 FQGNSA. This CDR3 is 15 amino acids long. CDR3 amino acids: CASSLRRGGQVEQFF. CDR3 in DNA: TGTGCCAGCAGCTTGAGGCGGGGGGGCCAGGTTGAGCAGTTCTTC.

This clonotype showed up just a few times. The gene calls are TRBV29-1 and TRBJ1-5; D is uncertain. CDR3 size: 14 residues. Germline V gene data show CDR1 as SQVTM and CDR2 as ANQGSEA. The V end lost 4 bases, the J end lost 4 bases, and 14 bases lay between the germline ends. The CDR3 DNA reads as TGCAGCGTTGGAATGGCAGGAGGTAATCAGCCCCAGCATTTT. Its translation: CSVGMAGGNQPQHF.

The sample holds many counts of this clonotype. J is TRBJ2-3 and V is TRBV5-1, with D unresolved. The CDR3 contains 15 residues. From germline, CDR1 is SGHRS and CDR2 YFSETQ. Trimming took 2 bases from V and 2 from J, leaving 12 bases between them. For the CDR3, the DNA is TGCGCCAGCAGCTTCCGCGCTTTGGTCACAGATACGCAGTATTTT. Its translation is CASSFRALVTDTQYF.